The TCR beta chain described here comes from a study of blood T cell repertoires in COVID-19. About the research overall: Italy, Spain and the United States were the sources of the convalescent and acute COVID-19 samples. PBMCs, B-cell-depleted T cells, or T cells were the source of the cDNA or gDNA that made up the material.

Per the study methods: By means of reference gene primer amplification, nucleated cell counts were estimated. Produced via immunoSEQ multiplex PCR; TCRdb's table is partial and in-frame only. V and J calls and clone size are those listed in that table; D and trimming were worked out from the DNA. The sample holds just over 250,000 clones, about 88% seen once. This clonotype was obtained from a man between 60 and 75 years old who had recovered from COVID-19. What was sequenced was peripheral blood.

The CDR3 protein is CATSRRSGTGPHEQYF. The DNA of the CDR3 is TGTGCCACCAGCAGGAGATCCGGGACAGGGCCCCACGAGCAGTACTTC. The chain uses TRBV15 and TRBJ2-7; the match to TRBD1 covers 9 bases. In germline, CDR1 is LNHNV, CDR2 YYDKDF (reference sequence). J lost 5 bases, V lost 3 bases, and 11 bases had no gene match. The CDR3 totals 16 residues.